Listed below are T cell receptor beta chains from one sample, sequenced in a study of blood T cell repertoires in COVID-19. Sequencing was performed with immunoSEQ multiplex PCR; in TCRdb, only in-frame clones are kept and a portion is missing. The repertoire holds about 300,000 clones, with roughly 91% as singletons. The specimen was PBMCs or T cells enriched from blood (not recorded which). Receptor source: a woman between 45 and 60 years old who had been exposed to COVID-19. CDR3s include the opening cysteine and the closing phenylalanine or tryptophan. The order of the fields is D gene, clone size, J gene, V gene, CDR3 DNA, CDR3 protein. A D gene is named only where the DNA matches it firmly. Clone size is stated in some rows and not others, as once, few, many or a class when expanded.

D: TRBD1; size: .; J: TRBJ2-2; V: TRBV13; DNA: TGTGCCAGCAGCTCCGGACAGGGACCCTTGGGCACCGGGGAGCTGTTTTTT; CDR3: CASSSGQGPLGTGELFF
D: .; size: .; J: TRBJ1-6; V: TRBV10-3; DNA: TGTGCCATCAGTGAGTCTACGGGGGGTGGATCCACCTATAATTCACCCCTCCACTTT; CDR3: CAISESTGGGSTYNSPLHF
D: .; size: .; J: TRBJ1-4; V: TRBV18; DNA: TGTGCCAGCTCACCCTCCCCACCGGGAGGCACAGCTAATGAAAAACTGTTTTTT; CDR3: CASSPSPPGGTANEKLFF
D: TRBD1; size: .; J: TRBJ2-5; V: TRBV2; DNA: TGTGCCAGCAGGCTGGGACAGGGCCAAGAGACCCAGTACTTC; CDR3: CASRLGQGQETQYF
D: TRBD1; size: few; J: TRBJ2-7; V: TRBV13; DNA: TGTGCCAGCAGCTTCCGACAGGGTAGAGAGGAGCAGTACTTC; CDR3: CASSFRQGREEQYF
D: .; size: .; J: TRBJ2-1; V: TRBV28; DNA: TGTGCCAGCAGCCCAATGGCCCATGAGCAGTTCTTC; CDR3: CASSPMAHEQFF
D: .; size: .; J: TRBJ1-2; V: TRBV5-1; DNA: TGCGCCAGCAGCTTATCGTTGGACATACCTAAATATGGCTACACCTTC; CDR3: CASSLSLDIPKYGYTF
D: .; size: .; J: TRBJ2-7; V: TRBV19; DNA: TGTGCCAGTAAGCCCTCGACAGGTTTCTACGAGCAGTACTTC; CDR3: CASKPSTGFYEQYF
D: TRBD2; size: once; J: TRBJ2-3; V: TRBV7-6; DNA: TGTGCCAGCAGCTTAAGTGGTGGGGGGGGCACAGATACGCAGTATTTT; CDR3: CASSLSGGGGTDTQYF
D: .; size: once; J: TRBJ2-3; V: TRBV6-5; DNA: TGTGCCAGCAGTTACCTGGGCCCCCAGCTCGATACGCAGTATTTT; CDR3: CASSYLGPQLDTQYF
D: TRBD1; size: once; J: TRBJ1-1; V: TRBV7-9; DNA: TGTGCCAGCAGCTTAATCCCGCAGGGGGCAGAAGCTTTCTTT; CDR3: CASSLIPQGAEAFF
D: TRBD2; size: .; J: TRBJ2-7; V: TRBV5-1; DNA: TGCGCCAGCAGCCTCCCACATTGGACTAGCGGGGGGACCCTCGAGCAGTACTTC; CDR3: CASSLPHWTSGGTLEQYF
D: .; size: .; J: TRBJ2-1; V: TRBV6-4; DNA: TGTGCCAGCAGTGACTCGATGGTTTCAGGGGTGATTGGGAATGAGCAGTTCTTC; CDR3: CASSDSMVSGVIGNEQFF
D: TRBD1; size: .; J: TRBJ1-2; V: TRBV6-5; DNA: TGTGCCAGCAGATCGACAGGGGATAGCTATGGCTACACCTTC; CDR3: CASRSTGDSYGYTF
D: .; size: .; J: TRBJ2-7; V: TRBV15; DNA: TGTGCCACCAGCAGAGATCGGGGTCCCTACGAGCAGTACTTC; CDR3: CATSRDRGPYEQYF
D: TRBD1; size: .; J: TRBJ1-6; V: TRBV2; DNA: TGTGCCAGCAGTGAAGGGGACAGGGGTAGTTCACCCCTCCACTTT; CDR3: CASSEGDRGSSPLHF